The source of this T cell receptor beta chain is a study of CD8 T cells in ankylosing spondylitis. Study-level points and caveats: Disease-linked clones, CD8+, were relatively rare in peripheral blood. A TCR beta motif of about eight highly homologous variants appeared characteristic of ankylosing spondylitis blood. Disease-linked clones reportedly concentrated significantly in matched ankylosing spondylitis synovial fluid. Reactive arthritis synovial fluid and blood were previously reported to contain some motif variants.

About this clonotype itself: What it recognizes is unknown.

Construction of TCR beta libraries was performed using quantitative 5'-RACE with molecular barcodes. From the 5' RACE reads, TCRdb called clonotypes with MiXCR, one entry per CDR3 protein. The sample yields around 770,000 distinct CDR3 sequences, under 20% seen once. The ends were cut back, 4 bases at V and 4 bases at J, with 6 bases in the middle. The CDR3 covers 12 residues. Specimen: blood, either unsorted or a sorted T cell fraction (not recorded which). This sequence was found in a male donor with ankylosing spondylitis. This chain links TRBV12-3 or TRBV12-4 with TRBJ2-3; D not certain. This CDR3 is CASSWAPDTQYF. CDR3 nucleotides: TGTGCCAGCAGTTGGGCCCCAGATACGCAGTATTTT.